Each of the 25 T cell receptor beta chains below was sequenced from the same sample in a study of regulatory T cells in long-lasting Graves disease. Time point: newly diagnosed GD, antithyroid drugs for less than 3 months. Making the TCR library involved RNA that had been extracted from PBMCs. Construction of the TCR beta libraries employed iRepertoire HTBI primers in conjunction with Arm-PCR of CDR3 regions. From the multiplex PCR reads, TCRdb called clonotypes with MiXCR, one entry per CDR3 protein. The repertoire holds 680,000 or so distinct CDR3 sequences, with under 20% as singletons. The sample was also reused in another study, on T cells in Graves' hyperthyroidism and ophthalmopathy.

This specimen was peripheral blood mononuclear cells (PBMCs), taken at new diagnosis, from a patient treated with antithyroid drugs. These receptors all come from a woman aged 25 to 39 with Graves disease.

The V call is TRBV28, the J call TRBJ2-2; 11 bases are a match to TRBD1. Losses at the gene ends were 7 bases for V and 6 bases for J; bases not matched to a gene: 4. This CDR3 contains 14 residues. Germline-derived CDR1 and CDR2 are MDHEN and SYDVKM. The CDR3 region has the DNA TGTGCCAGCATTAGGACAGGGGGCTCCGGGGAGCTGTTTTTT. It codes for CASIRTGGSGELFF. The entire variable domain, with the rest obtained from reference TRBV28 and TRBJ2-2, is as follows: DVKVTQSSRYLVKRTGEKVFLECVQDMDHENMFWYRQDPGLGLRLIYFSYDVKMKEKGDIPEGYSVSREKKERFSLILESASTNQTSMYLCASIRTGGSGELFFGEGSRLTVL.

This chain's CDR3 is CASSQTSGYEQYF. CDR3 DNA: TGTGCCAGCTCCCAGACTAGCGGCTACGAGCAGTACTTC. The chain is built from TRBV18 and TRBJ2-7; 9 bases match TRBD2. J lost 3 bases, V lost 6 bases, and 3 bases had no gene match. The germline gives CDR1 KGHSH, CDR2 LQKENI. CDR3 size: 13 residues.

The chain links TRBV7-9 to TRBJ2-7; 15 positions match TRBD2. CDR3 length: 14 amino acids. The V gene end was trimmed by 11 bases and the J gene end by 4 bases; junction bases not matched to a gene: 6. The germline V gene encodes CDR1 SEHNR and CDR2 FQNEAQ (reference sequence). In DNA, the CDR3 is TGTGCCGGGGGACTAGCGGGAGGTCCGTACGAGCAGTACTTC. The encoded protein is CAGGLAGGPYEQYF.

This clonotype was counted at least ten times. V gene TRBV12-3 or TRBV12-4 combines with J gene TRBJ1-1; a weak D match, TRBD1 (5 bases). Trimming took 5 bases from V and 1 from J, leaving 14 bases between them. The CDR3 consists of 15 residues. In nucleotides, the CDR3 is TGTGCCAGCAGTCTTGAGGGGCTAAGGAACACTGAAGCTTTCTTT. It codes for CASSLEGLRNTEAFF.

This clonotype was detected many times. The chain links TRBV20-1 to TRBJ2-1, with 7 bases aligning to TRBD2. The ends lost 6 bases at V and 0 bases at J; junction bases unmatched: 5. Germline V gene sequence: CDR1 DFQATT, CDR2 SNEGSKA (reference sequence). The length of the CDR3 is 14 residues. CDR3 loop: CSASSSGSYNEQFF. The CDR3 DNA is TGCAGTGCGTCCTCTAGCGGCTCCTACAATGAGCAGTTCTTC.

The chain couples TRBV19 to TRBJ1-6, with 7 bases that match TRBD1. Trimming cost V 6 bases and J 5 bases; bases outside gene matches: 7. Per the germline V gene, CDR1 is LNHDA and CDR2 is SQIVND (reference sequence). This CDR3 spans 15 amino acids. CDR3 bases: TGTGCCAGTAGGGGCGGGGACAGCCATAATTCACCCCTCCACTTT. This gives the protein CASRGGDSHNSPLHF.

This clonotype was recorded many times. The V call is TRBV12-3 or TRBV12-4, the J call TRBJ1-3; TRBD1 is a possible D gene (5 bases). The germline V and J ends were trimmed by 3 bases and 0 bases, with 9 bases remaining between them. This CDR3 has 15 amino acids. The DNA for the CDR3 is TGTGCCAGCAGTTTTGGGGGGACCTCTGGAAACACCATATATTTT. It encodes CASSFGGTSGNTIYF.

This clonotype has a handful of counts. The chain couples TRBV30 to TRBJ2-7; no firm D call. CDR3 length equals 13 residues. The germline CDR1 and CDR2 sequences are GTSNPN and SVGIG (reference sequence). V was cut by 0 bases and J by 5 bases, with 11 bases left in between. The CDR3 sequence is CAWSVPWLNEQYF. In nucleotides, the CDR3 is TGTGCCTGGAGTGTCCCTTGGTTGAACGAGCAGTACTTC. The whole variable domain, remainder taken from reference TRBV30 and TRBJ2-7, is SQTIHQWPATLVQPVGSPLSLECTVEGTSNPNLYWYRQAAGRGLQLLFYSVGIGQISSEVPQNLSASRPQDRQFILSSKKLLLSDSGFYLCAWSVPWLNEQYFGPGTRLTVT.

In its sample, this clonotype was seen once. The chain links TRBV15 to TRBJ2-5; a weak D match, TRBD2 (8 bases). Germline V gene sequence: CDR1 LNHNV, CDR2 YYDKDF (reference sequence). CDR3 size: 19 residues. Trimming removed 2 bases from V and 3 bases from J, with 25 bases in between. Written as DNA, the CDR3 is TGTGCCACCAGCAGAAGGACAGGCGGCGGGGGGAACCTAAAAGAGACCCAGTACTTC. This codes for CATSRRTGGGGNLKETQYF.

V gene TRBV14 combines with J gene TRBJ2-1; 9 bases fit TRBD2. V shed 3 bases, J shed 2 bases, and the junction held 5 bases outside the gene matches. Germline CDR1 and CDR2: SGHDN and FVKESK. This CDR3 has 16 residues. Here the CDR3 DNA reads TGTGCCAGCAGCCATGGTAGCGGGAGCCCCTACAATGAGCAGTTCTTC. This sequence encodes CASSHGSGSPYNEQFF.

The rearrangement uses TRBV28 and TRBJ1-6; a possible D gene is TRBD1 (6 bases). Germline values: CDR1 MDHEN, CDR2 SYDVKM. The CDR3 is made up of 15 amino acids. V was trimmed by 7 bases and J by 9 bases, leaving 19 bases between them. Here the CDR3 DNA reads TGTGCCAGCACCACAGCCGGGACAACGACTTCACCCCTCCACTTT. The encoded protein is CASTTAGTTTSPLHF.

Many counts were recorded for this clonotype. The V call is TRBV6-1, the J call TRBJ1-1; D gene uncertain. Between the trimmed V and J ends, which lost 3 bases and 2 bases, there was a span of 10 bases. CDR3 length equals 14 residues. CDR1 MNHNS and CDR2 SASEGT come from the germline V gene. CDR3 in amino acids: CASSDSPENTEAFF. The CDR3 DNA follows: TGTGCCAGCAGTGATTCCCCAGAAAACACTGAAGCTTTCTTT.

This clonotype showed up many times. CDR3 sequence (DNA): TGTGCCAGCAGCTTATGGTGGGGTTCCTACAATGAGCAGTTCTTC. This gives the protein CASSLWWGSYNEQFF. V is TRBV11-1 and J is TRBJ2-1; no reliable D call. Germline V lookup: CDR1 SGHAT, CDR2 FQDESV (reference sequence). V dropped 2 bases and J dropped 1 base, with 9 bases sitting between them. The CDR3 has 15 amino acids.

The sample holds a few counts of this clonotype. V gene TRBV10-2 combines with J gene TRBJ1-6, with 7 bases lining up with TRBD1. The CDR3 extends over 18 amino acids. Germline trimming cut 2 bases from V and 0 bases from J; bases unmatched to any gene: 7. Germline CDR1 is WSHSY and CDR2 is SAAADI. The CDR3 loop reads CASSENTGEISYNSPLHF. The CDR3 coding sequence is TGCGCCAGCAGTGAGAACACAGGGGAAATCTCCTATAATTCACCCCTCCACTTT.

This clonotype was seen ten or more times. The J gene is TRBJ1-2, the V gene TRBV11-2, with 8 bases fitting TRBD1. There are 13 residues in the CDR3. Germline trimming cut 7 bases from V and 6 bases from J; bases unmatched to any gene: 7. Germline CDR1 reads SGHAT; CDR2 reads FQNNGV. The CDR3 reads CASTSGGANGYTF. The DNA of the CDR3 is TGTGCCAGCACCTCAGGGGGCGCTAATGGCTACACCTTC.

In this sample, this clonotype turned up a few times. The DNA for the CDR3 is TGTGCCAGCAGTTACTCCCGGACAGTCGGAAACACCATATATTTT. The encoded protein is CASSYSRTVGNTIYF. This chain connects TRBV6-5 to TRBJ1-3, with a possible D match to TRBD1 (6 bases). The CDR3 has 15 amino acids. Trimming stripped 0 bases from V and 4 bases from J, with 10 bases between. Germline lookup yields CDR1 MNHEY and CDR2 SVGAGI.

In its sample, this clonotype was seen many times. The J gene is TRBJ2-7, the V gene TRBV6-1, with D possibly matching TRBD2 (6 bases). The CDR3 consists of 12 residues. Trimming stripped 4 bases from V and 3 bases from J, with 7 bases between. Germline assignment: CDR1 MNHNS and CDR2 SASEGT. The CDR3 reads CASSAGVYEQYF. The CDR3 DNA is TGTGCCAGCAGTGCGGGGGTCTACGAGCAGTACTTC.

In this sample, this clonotype turned up many times. This sequence joins TRBV27 and TRBJ1-4; the D is unclear. V was trimmed by 1 base and J by 10 bases, leaving 16 bases between them. The V gene's germline CDR1 is MNHEY and CDR2 SMNVEV (reference sequence). The CDR3 is 15 amino acids. The CDR3 protein is CASSLFAGGGRKLFF. The CDR3 DNA is TGTGCCAGCAGTTTATTTGCAGGCGGCGGCCGAAAACTGTTTTTT. The full variable domain, its missing parts supplied by reference TRBV27 and TRBJ1-4, is EAQVTQNPRYLITVTGKKLTVTCSQNMNHEYMSWYRQDPGLGLRQIYYSMNVEVTDKGDVPEGYKVSRKEKRNFPLILESPSPNQTSLYFCASSLFAGGGRKLFFGSGTQLSVL.

This clonotype was counted at least ten times. The chain carries TRBV20-1 and TRBJ2-7; 7 nucleotides line up with TRBD1. Germline lookup yields CDR1 DFQATT and CDR2 SNEGSKA (reference sequence). The CDR3 extends over 13 amino acids. V was pared by 5 bases and J by 2 bases, with 6 bases of the junction left unmatched. The CDR3 sequence: CSAYRDSTYEQYF. The CDR3 DNA sequence: TGCAGTGCTTACCGGGACAGCACCTACGAGCAGTACTTC.

The rearrangement links TRBV20-1 to TRBJ2-7; D is uncertain. Trimming cost V 0 bases and J 1 base, with 13 bases left between them. This CDR3 is built from 15 residues. In germline, CDR1 is DFQATT, CDR2 SNEGSKA (reference sequence). CDR3: CSARDLQLSSYEQYF. CDR3 nucleotides: TGCAGTGCTAGAGATCTCCAGCTCTCTTCCTACGAGCAGTACTTC.

The rearrangement links TRBV9 to TRBJ2-7; 7 bases align to TRBD1. Unmatched junction bases numbered 14, after V lost 4 bases and J lost 4 bases. The CDR3 is 16 residues long. Germline V gives CDR1 SGDLS, CDR2 YYNGEE. CDR3 amino acids: CASSLARDRPIYEQYF. The CDR3 DNA sequence: TGTGCCAGCAGCCTCGCCAGGGACAGACCCATATACGAGCAGTACTTC.

This chain uses TRBV5-1 with TRBJ1-6; TRBD1 is a possible D gene (5 bases). CDR3 size: 14 residues. CDR1 is SGHRS and CDR2 is YFSETQ in the germline V gene. V lost 5 bases to trimming and J lost 5 bases, with 11 bases between them. CDR3 sequence reads: CASSPGQDNSPLHF. The CDR3 DNA sequence: TGCGCCAGCAGTCCGGGGCAGGATAATTCACCCCTCCACTTT.

The chain employs TRBV5-1 and TRBJ2-6, with TRBD1 identical over 8 bases. Trimming at V came to 2 bases and at J to 2 bases, leaving 6 bases not matched to a gene. The CDR3 sequence is 17 residues long. In germline, CDR1 is SGHRS, CDR2 YFSETQ. CDR3 sequence reads: CASSFGQGLTGANVLTF. In nucleotides, the CDR3 is TGCGCCAGCAGCTTTGGACAGGGACTTACTGGGGCCAACGTCCTGACTTTC. Full variable domain (outside the CDR3, taken from reference TRBV5-1 and TRBJ2-6): KAGVTQTPRYLIKTRGQQVTLSCSPISGHRSVSWYQQTPGQGLQFLFEYFSETQRNKGNFPGRFSGRQFSNSRSEMNVSTLELGDSALYLCASSFGQGLTGANVLTFGAGSRLTVL.

In its sample, this clonotype was seen a few times. The chain joins TRBV5-1 to TRBJ2-7, with 9 bases identical to TRBD1. V lost 6 bases and J lost 3; bases outside the gene matches: 13. Germline CDR1 and CDR2: SGHRS and YFSETQ. This CDR3 region has 16 residues. The CDR3 coding sequence is TGCGCCAGCACCCCTAGTCCGGGACAGGGCGTCTACGAGCAGTACTTC. Protein: CASTPSPGQGVYEQYF. Based on the CDR3 plus reference TRBV5-1 and TRBJ2-7, the full variable domain is KAGVTQTPRYLIKTRGQQVTLSCSPISGHRSVSWYQQTPGQGLQFLFEYFSETQRNKGNFPGRFSGRQFSNSRSEMNVSTLELGDSALYLCASTPSPGQGVYEQYFGPGTRLTVT.

This clonotype was observed a handful of times. The V and J genes are TRBV20-1 and TRBJ1-1, with D tentatively TRBD1 (5 bases). V was trimmed by 1 base and J by 5 bases, leaving 14 bases between them. Germline V gene sequence: CDR1 DFQATT, CDR2 SNEGSKA (reference sequence). This CDR3 is built from 14 residues. CDR3 sequence: CSARARDLWTEAFF. CDR3 coding DNA: TGCAGTGCTAGAGCACGGGACTTATGGACTGAAGCTTTCTTT.